What follows is one TCR beta chain and its context. This clone occurred many times. It has no known antigen specificity. No qualities accompany the bases; no much larger clone lies one base away. The data were obtained in a study of metastatic and nonmetastatic thyroid tumors (dated by TCRdb to between 2020 and 2021). For the wider study: Repertoires were compared across peripheral blood and tumor or nodule tissue samples from malignant and benign thyroid patients. General study outcomes and caveats: In both blood and tumor samples, TCR beta diversity was reported to be significantly higher in malignant tumors than in benign nodules.

No treatment had been received by any patient before thyroid surgery. Using T-cell receptor beta sequencing, the study looked back at clinical samples from patients collected from about 2011 to 2019. The library was prepared using PCR. The sample was run on an Illumina HiSeq 4000. The TCR beta-chain CDR3 region of each patient was profiled by high-throughput sequencing. Per the source publication's procedure: Drawing on CDR3 differences between clinicopathological groups, the researchers built a classifier meant to tell apart patients with distant-metastatic papillary thyroid cancer. To measure repertoire diversity the researchers used the Shannon index, while the Morisita-Horn index served to gauge how similar the tumor and blood repertoires were. TCRdb reprocessed the public reads (quality trimming at Q25 with fastp, clone calling with MiXCR) and kept in-frame beta chains. The V and J calls were not made by the authors but by TCRdb's processing. In this sample the table shows about 69,000 clones, approximately 15% of which occur a single time. The ten largest clones take up 5% to 8% of the sample.

The CDR3 contains 19 residues, cysteine and phenylalanine counted. The entry retains the CDR3 DNA only, 57 bases that are in frame from base 1. V has 0 bases trimmed and J has 8 bases trimmed; junction bases matching no gene number 17. The receptor was derived from a male donor with papillary thyroid cancer or a benign thyroid nodule (not recorded which). Some clones in this sample may be carry-over from other donors' samples. Material for sequencing was blood. The rearranged segments are TRBV12-3 or TRBV12-4 and TRBJ2-2; 8 bases in between match TRBD1. The DNA reads as follows: TGTGCCAGCAGTTTAGCCTCCCTTTGGACAGGGAGGAGTAGGGGGGAGCTGTTTTTT. This sequence encodes CASSLASLWTGRSRGELFF.